The 13 T cell receptor beta chains presented below share a single source sample, sequenced in a study of T cell responses to AZD1222 COVID-19 vaccine. Clones were read by immunoSEQ multiplex PCR, and TCRdb kept only the in-frame ones, dropping some. The sample carries 95,000 to 130,000 clones, 85% to 95% recorded once. Specimen: peripheral blood, collected on day 0 of AZD1222 vaccination. Source of these receptors: an adult in good health.

Comment on this clone: One junction end does not reproduce the germline sequence, and a read error may be involved. Other DNA sequences in this specimen translate into the identical CDR3. The chain recombines TRBV5-5 with TRBJ2-2; TRBD1 aligns across 10 bases. Germline V gives CDR1 SGHKS, CDR2 YYEKEE (reference sequence). The CDR3 spans 17 residues. CDR3 protein: CASSTPPGTGATGELFF. The CDR3 bases are TGTGCCAGCAGCACTCCCCCCGGGACAGGGGCTACCGGGGAACTGTTTTTT.

This chain connects TRBV7-9 to TRBJ2-1, with 10 bases fitting TRBD2. CDR3 length: 17 residues. V trimming: 7 bases; J trimming: 9 bases; junction bases outside the gene matches: 18. Germline CDR1 SEHNR, CDR2 FQNEAQ (reference sequence). The CDR3 reads CASNTILAGVGGGEQFF. Written as DNA, the CDR3 is TGTGCCAGCAACACTATCCTAGCGGGAGTTGGAGGGGGTGAGCAGTTCTTC.

This chain's CDR3 is CASSEDGYGYTF. Written as DNA, the CDR3 is TGTGCCAGCAGTGAGGACGGATATGGCTACACCTTC. The V gene is TRBV6-1, the J gene TRBJ1-2; no reliable D call. CDR3 length equals 12 residues. The V gene's germline CDR1 is MNHNS and CDR2 SASEGT. V was trimmed by 3 bases and J by 5 bases, leaving 7 bases between them.

The V and J genes are TRBV5-1 and TRBJ2-7; 9 nucleotides agree with TRBD2. The V and J ends lost 2 bases and 6 bases, in that order; junction bases with no gene match: 3. The CDR3 length is 13 residues. Per the germline V gene, CDR1 is SGHRS and CDR2 is YFSETQ. CDR3 sequence reads: CASSLLAGVEQYF. The DNA of the CDR3 is TGCGCCAGCAGCTTATTAGCGGGAGTCGAGCAGTACTTC.

V usage is TRBV30 and J usage is TRBJ2-2; TRBD2 matches at 9 bases. The trim removed 5 bases at V and 3 bases at J, leaving 4 bases unmatched. Germline V gene lookup returns CDR1 GTSNPN and CDR2 SVGIG (reference sequence). This CDR3 spans 14 amino acids. CDR3 protein: CAWSSGRYTGELFF. In nucleotides, the CDR3 is TGTGCCTGGTCCAGCGGGAGGTACACCGGGGAGCTGTTTTTT.

The chain couples TRBV5-1 to TRBJ1-1; TRBD1 is a possible D gene (5 bases). CDR3 length equals 14 residues. The germline V gene encodes CDR1 SGHRS and CDR2 YFSETQ. The germline V and J ends were trimmed by 2 bases and 3 bases, with 11 bases remaining between them. CDR3 sequence: CASSFSGGDTEAFF. The CDR3, as DNA: TGCGCCAGCAGCTTCTCTGGAGGGGACACTGAAGCTTTCTTT.

The chain links TRBV5-1 to TRBJ1-5; weak D call: TRBD1 (5 bases). This CDR3 contains 15 residues. Trimming stripped 0 bases from V and 7 bases from J, with 14 bases between. Germline-derived CDR1 and CDR2 are SGHRS and YFSETQ. Here the CDR3 reads CASSLDTGPRQPQHF. Written as DNA, the CDR3 is TGCGCCAGCAGCTTGGACACAGGCCCTCGGCAGCCCCAGCATTTT.

This clone has only one observation. The gene calls are TRBV28 and TRBJ2-1, with 11 positions matching TRBD2. The CDR3 has 16 residues. The germline V gene encodes CDR1 MDHEN and CDR2 SYDVKM. V shed 6 bases and J 9 bases; nucleotides not matched to a gene: 13. CDR3 in DNA: TGTGCCAGCAGCTTCGGATCGGGACTAGCGGCGATTGAGCAGTTCTTC. Its translation: CASSFGSGLAAIEQFF.

The chain links TRBV2 to TRBJ2-1, with D possibly being TRBD2 (5 bases). This CDR3 has 15 amino acids. The germline V and J ends were trimmed by 5 bases and 3 bases, with 14 bases remaining between them. Looked up from germline, CDR1 is SNHLY and CDR2 is FYNNEI. CDR3 region: CASSLDFLLYNEQFF. CDR3 coding DNA: TGTGCCAGCAGTCTGGACTTTCTCCTCTACAATGAGCAGTTCTTC.

The chain links TRBV5-5 to TRBJ1-5, with D maybe TRBD1 (5 bases). V lost 0 bases and J 2 bases, leaving 6 bases between the germline ends. CDR3 length: 14 amino acids. Per germline, CDR1 SGHKS and CDR2 YYEKEE (reference sequence). This CDR3 is CASSLGGGNQPQHF. CDR3 coding DNA: TGTGCCAGCAGCTTGGGGGGGGGCAATCAGCCCCAGCATTTT.

The chain recombines TRBV6-5 with TRBJ1-1; TRBD1 matches 8 bases. CDR1 and CDR2 from the germline V gene are MNHEY and SVGAGI. The junction had 4 bases not matched to a gene; V was cut back by 6 bases and J by 7 bases. This CDR3 region has 12 residues. CDR3 sequence reads: CASSLGQGEAFF. The CDR3 nucleotides read TGTGCCAGCAGCCTAGGACAGGGTGAAGCTTTCTTT.

The rearrangement joins TRBV27 to TRBJ2-5; the D is unclear. Germline V CDR1 and CDR2: MNHEY, SMNVEV (reference sequence). V shed 2 bases and J shed 4 bases, with 2 bases lying between them. The CDR3 covers 11 residues. The CDR3 DNA reads TGTGCCAGCAGTTTAACAGAGACCCAGTACTTC. Its translation is CASSLTETQYF.

The J gene is TRBJ2-5, the V gene TRBV6-5; 8 bases match TRBD2. J was trimmed by 1 base and V by 11 bases; bases with no gene match: 6. From germline, CDR1 is MNHEY and CDR2 SVGAGI. CDR3 length: 13 residues. The CDR3: CAASAGVQETQYF. The CDR3 nucleotides are TGTGCCGCGTCAGCGGGGGTCCAAGAGACCCAGTACTTC.